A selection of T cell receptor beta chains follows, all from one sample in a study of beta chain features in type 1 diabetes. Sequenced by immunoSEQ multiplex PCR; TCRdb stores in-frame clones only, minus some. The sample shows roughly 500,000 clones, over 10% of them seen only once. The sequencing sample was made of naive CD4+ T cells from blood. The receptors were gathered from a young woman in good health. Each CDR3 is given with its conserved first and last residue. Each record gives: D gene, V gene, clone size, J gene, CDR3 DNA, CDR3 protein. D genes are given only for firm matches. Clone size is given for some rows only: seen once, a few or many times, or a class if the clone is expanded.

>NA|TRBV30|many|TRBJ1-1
TGTGCCTGGAGTGAAGATCGCACGACTGAAGCTTTCTTT
CAWSEDRTTEAFF
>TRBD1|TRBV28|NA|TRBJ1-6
TGTGCCAGCAGTACTCCCGGGACAGGGCAATCACCCCTCCACTTT
CASSTPGTGQSPLHF
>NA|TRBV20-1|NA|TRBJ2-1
TGCAGTGCTAGGCAGGACAATGAGCAGTTCTTC
CSARQDNEQFF
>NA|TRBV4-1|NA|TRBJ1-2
TGCGCCAGCAGCCAAATAGGCGGGCGCCGGGATGGCTACACCTTC
CASSQIGGRRDGYTF
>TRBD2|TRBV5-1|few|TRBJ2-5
TGCGCCAGCAGCTTGCCGCGACTAGCGGGCCAAGAGACCCAGTACTTC
CASSLPRLAGQETQYF
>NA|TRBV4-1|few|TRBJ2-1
TGCGCCAGCAGCCAGGTCGGTGAAGCTACACAGTTCTTC
CASSQVGEATQFF
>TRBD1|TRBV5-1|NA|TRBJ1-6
TGCGCCAGCAGCTCGGGACCGGGACAGATTAATTCACCCCTCCACTTT
CASSSGPGQINSPLHF
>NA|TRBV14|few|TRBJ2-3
TGTGCCAGCAGCCAAGAACGGACGAGAGGCACAGATACGCAGTATTTT
CASSQERTRGTDTQYF
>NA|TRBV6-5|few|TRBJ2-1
TGTGCCAGCAGTTATGCCACAGGGTCGAATGAGCAGTTCTTC
CASSYATGSNEQFF
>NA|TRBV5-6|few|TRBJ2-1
TGTGCCAGCAGCAGGATCGTGGGGAGCCCCTACAATGAGCAGTTCTTC
CASSRIVGSPYNEQFF
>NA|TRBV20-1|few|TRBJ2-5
TGCAGTGCTAGAATCGGGGAGACCCAGTACTTC
CSARIGETQYF
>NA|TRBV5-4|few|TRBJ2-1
TGTGCCAGCAGCTCCCAGAACAACAATGAGCAGTTCTTC
CASSSQNNNEQFF
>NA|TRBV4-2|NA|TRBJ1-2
TGTGCCAGCAGCCAAGATACCCACAGGGTTGGAGGCTACACCTTC
CASSQDTHRVGGYTF
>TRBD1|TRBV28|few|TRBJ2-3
TGTGCCAGCAGTTTTCGACAGGGATCAGATACGCAGTATTTT
CASSFRQGSDTQYF
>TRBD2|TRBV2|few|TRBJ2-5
TGTGCCGGCAGGGAGGGTTTAGGACGAGAGACCCAGTACTTC
CAGREGLGRETQYF
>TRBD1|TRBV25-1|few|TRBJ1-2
TGTGCCAGCAGTGAATTGTCTTATCGGAGGGGGCGTAATGGCTACACCTTC
CASSELSYRRGRNGYTF
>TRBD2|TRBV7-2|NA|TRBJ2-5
TGTGCCAGCAGCTTGGCCCTCGGCGGGGGCCAAGAGACCCAGTACTTC
CASSLALGGGQETQYF
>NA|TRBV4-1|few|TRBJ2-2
TGCGCCAGCAGCCAAACCGGGGAGCTGTTTTTT
CASSQTGELFF
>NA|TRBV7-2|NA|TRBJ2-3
TGTGCCAGCAGCTTAGTGCTGCAAAGGGATACGCAGTATTTT
CASSLVLQRDTQYF
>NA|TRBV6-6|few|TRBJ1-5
TGTGCCAGCAGCTGGGACTCAATTCAGCCCCAGCATTTT
CASSWDSIQPQHF
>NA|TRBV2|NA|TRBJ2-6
TGTGCCAGCAGGGACCGCGAAGGAAGCTCTGGGGCCAACGTCCTGACTTTC
CASRDREGSSGANVLTF
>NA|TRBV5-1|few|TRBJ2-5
TGCGCCAGCAGCTTAGGGGACATCCAAGAGACCCAGTACTTC
CASSLGDIQETQYF
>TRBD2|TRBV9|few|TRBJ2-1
TGTGCCAGCAGCGAGCGAGGACTAGCGGGATTAAGGGAGCAGTTCTTC
CASSERGLAGLREQFF
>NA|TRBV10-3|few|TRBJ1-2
TGTGCCATCAGTGACAGGGTGTTCAACTATGGCTACACCTTC
CAISDRVFNYGYTF
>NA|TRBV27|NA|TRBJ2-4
TGTGCCAGCAGGACTTGGAGAGGACAGAGAGCCAAAAACATTCAGTACTTC
CASRTWRGQRAKNIQYF
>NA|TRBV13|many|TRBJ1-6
TGTGCCAGCAGCCAAGGGACGAGAAATTCACCCCTCCACTTT
CASSQGTRNSPLHF
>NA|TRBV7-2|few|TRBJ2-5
TGTGCCAGCAGCGATGGCAGGGCGGTTGAGACCCAGTACTTC
CASSDGRAVETQYF